This entry concerns a single T cell receptor (beta chain). Per the original methods: From reference gene primer amplification, estimates of nucleated cell counts were derived. Clones were sequenced by immunoSEQ multiplex PCR, and TCRdb holds only the in-frame ones, with some missing. D and trimming come from the DNA, and the V and J calls and clone size come from that table. The profile covers roughly 75,000 clones, with around 80% appearing a single time and more than 9.5% taken by the ten largest. This record comes from a study of blood T cell repertoires in COVID-19. Study overall: Collection of acute and convalescent COVID-19 samples took place in the United States, Italy and Spain. Sample material is recorded as cDNA or gDNA derived from T cells, B-cell-depleted T cells, or PBMCs.

Sequenced: peripheral blood. The sequence was obtained from a man aged 45-65 years with acute or convalescent COVID-19.

CDR3 residues: CASSWDRGGEQYF. CDR3 sequence (DNA): TGTGCCAGCAGCTGGGACAGGGGAGGCGAGCAGTACTTC. The J gene is TRBJ2-7, the V gene TRBV7-3, with TRBD1 matching over 10 bases. With V trimmed by 4 bases and J by 6 bases, 3 bases remained unmatched. The CDR3 consists of 13 residues. CDR1 and CDR2 from the germline V gene are SGHTA and FQGTGA.